The text below deals with one T cell receptor (beta chain). Some clones are missing from TCRdb's copy, which holds only in-frame ones; the method was immunoSEQ multiplex PCR. The table includes 30,000 or so clones, around 80% detected once. The data derive from a study of blood T cell repertoires in COVID-19. Looking at the study overall: Samples representing acute and convalescent COVID-19 were sourced from the United States, Italy and Spain.

Germline CDR1 and CDR2: SGHRS and YFSETQ. CDR3 length: 14 residues. Trimming took off 1 base at V and 6 bases at J, with 13 bases between the two ends. The specimen sequenced was peripheral blood. This TCR derives from a man older than 75 with active or convalescent COVID-19. J is TRBJ2-5 and V is TRBV5-1, with a possible D match to TRBD1 (6 bases). Written as DNA, the CDR3 is TGCGCCAGCAGCTTGTGGCAGGGGATGCAGACCCAGTACTTC. Amino acids: CASSLWQGMQTQYF.